This T cell receptor (beta chain) was sequenced in a study of blood T cell repertoires in COVID-19. Looking at the study overall: The United States, Italy and Spain provided the acute and convalescent COVID-19 samples. The analysed material was cDNA or gDNA that came from T cells, B-cell-depleted T cells, or PBMCs.

This clone has only a few counts. Here immunoSEQ multiplex PCR was the method, and the copy in TCRdb shows in-frame clones only, minus some. The profile shows about 280,000 clones, 70% to 90% of them singletons. Per germline, CDR1 SNHLY and CDR2 FYNNEI. Losses at the gene ends were 6 bases for V and 7 bases for J; bases not matched to a gene: 13. CDR3 length: 16 residues. The origin of this receptor is a woman in her 70s with acute or convalescent COVID-19. Sequences were obtained from peripheral blood. V gene TRBV2 combines with J gene TRBJ1-5, with 9 nucleotides matching TRBD1. CDR3 nucleotide sequence: TGTGCCAGCAGACCCATACAGGGGGCGCCGAAACAGCCCCAGCATTTT. Translating it yields CASRPIQGAPKQPQHF.